The clone carrying this T cell receptor (beta chain) was observed once. The antigen remains unidentified. Assay used: immunoSEQ multiplex PCR; TCRdb lists only in-frame clones, some missing. The table has tens of thousands of clones, approximately 81% seen once. This entry is derived from a study of OX40 agonist ivuxolimab in advanced cancers. Study-wide background: With a range of roughly 20 to 80, age averaged approximately 54 years, and 65% to 90% were male. Overall study results and limits: On average, CD8+ T cells showed a greater number of expanded clones than CD4+.

Between the trimmed V and J ends, which lost 1 base and 7 bases, there was a span of 8 bases. There are 12 residues in the CDR3. Germline V gives CDR1 SEHNR, CDR2 FQNEAQ (reference sequence). Excluded were patients having autoimmune disease history or systemic immunosuppression. Sequences were derived from CD4+ or CD8+ T cells sorted from blood, sampled in a trial of the OX40 agonist ivuxolimab. The chain carries TRBV7-9 and TRBJ2-7, with D possibly being TRBD2 (6 bases). This TCR was recovered from an adult with an advanced solid tumor such as melanoma, head and neck, liver or kidney cancer. Written as DNA, the CDR3 is TGTGCCAGCAGCTTAGGGGGAGGAGAGCAGTACTTC. Translated: CASSLGGGEQYF.